Following are 30 T cell receptor beta chains from one sample sequenced in a study of T cell responses to AZD1222 COVID-19 vaccine. The protocol was immunoSEQ multiplex PCR, while the TCRdb copy is restricted to in-frame clones and leaves out a portion. The table lists approximately 150,000 clones, roughly nine tenths of them singletons, with more than 2.5% in the top ten. The material was peripheral blood, obtained on day 0 of AZD1222 vaccination. These receptors were obtained from an adult in good health.

This clone appeared once. This chain joins TRBV27 and TRBJ1-1; 8 bases align to TRBD1. The germline V gene has CDR1 MNHEY and CDR2 SMNVEV (reference sequence). V was pared by 2 bases and J by 1 base, with 9 bases of the junction left unmatched. CDR3 length: 17 amino acids. CDR3 sequence: CASSLAPTDRGNTEAFF. The CDR3 nucleotides read TGTGCCAGCAGTTTAGCCCCAACAGACAGGGGGAACACTGAAGCTTTCTTT.

The chain carries TRBV7-9 and TRBJ1-2, with no clear D. CDR1 is SEHNR, CDR2 FQNEAQ, per germline (reference sequence). Trimming pared 3 bases from V and 4 bases from J, leaving 12 bases between. The length of the CDR3 is 14 residues. CDR3 in amino acids: CASSLDQSIYGYTF. CDR3 sequence (DNA): TGTGCCAGCAGCTTGGACCAATCTATCTATGGCTACACCTTC.

The V call is TRBV6-5, the J call TRBJ2-7, with 7 nucleotides matching TRBD1. The CDR3 totals 15 residues. The germline CDR1 and CDR2 sequences are MNHEY and SVGAGI. The trim removed 4 bases at V and 2 bases at J, leaving 8 bases unmatched. CDR3 amino acids: CASSWYGTETYEQYF. In nucleotides, the CDR3 is TGTGCCAGCAGTTGGTACGGGACAGAGACCTACGAGCAGTACTTC.

The chain combines TRBV7-2 with TRBJ1-1, with D possibly TRBD1 on 5 matching bases. The V and J ends lost 0 bases and 4 bases respectively, with 12 bases between them. This CDR3 region has 15 residues. Germline CDR1 is SGHTA and CDR2 is FQGNSA. This chain's CDR3 is CASSLAESRATEAFF. Here the CDR3 DNA reads TGTGCCAGCAGCTTAGCAGAGTCCAGGGCCACTGAAGCTTTCTTT.

This CDR3 is CASRPWTGQSDTGELFF. Here the CDR3 DNA reads TGTGCCAGTCGACCTTGGACAGGGCAGTCGGACACCGGGGAGCTGTTTTTT. The V and J genes are TRBV28 and TRBJ2-2; TRBD1 agrees at 8 bases. Looked up from germline, CDR1 is MDHEN and CDR2 is SYDVKM. The CDR3 covers 17 residues. Unmatched junction bases numbered 15, after V lost 9 bases and J lost 3 bases.

The table lists this clone with a few counts. The genes are TRBV1 and TRBJ2-2. TRBV1 is a recognized pseudogene. This CDR3 is built from 16 residues. CDR3 sequence reads: CTSSQPSGRRAGELFF. The CDR3, as DNA: TGCACCAGCAGCCAACCCTCGGGGCGGAGAGCCGGGGAGCTGTTTTTT.

The chain employs TRBV7-9 and TRBJ2-2; 9 bases line up with TRBD1. The germline CDR1 and CDR2 sequences are SEHNR and FQNEAQ (reference sequence). The CDR3 runs 17 residues. V was pared by 4 bases and J by 1 base, with 7 bases of the junction left unmatched. CDR3: CASSWANRGRNTGELFF. The CDR3 DNA reads TGTGCCAGCAGCTGGGCTAACAGGGGGCGGAACACCGGGGAGCTGTTTTTT. Variable domain in full (rest from reference TRBV7-9 and TRBJ2-2): DTGVSQNPRHKITKRGQNVTFRCDPISEHNRLYWYRQTLGQGPEFLTYFQNEAQLEKSRLLSDRFSAERPKGSFSTLEIQRTEQGDSAMYLCASSWANRGRNTGELFFGEGSRLTVL.

This chain connects TRBV2 to TRBJ1-3; D is perhaps TRBD1 (5 bases). Germline-derived CDR1 and CDR2 are SNHLY and FYNNEI. This CDR3 contains 15 residues. Between the trimmed V and J ends, which lost 5 bases and 4 bases, there was a span of 15 bases. The CDR3 coding sequence is TGTGCCAGCAGTCATGACAGTTCGCGAGGAAACACCATATATTTT. This codes for CASSHDSSRGNTIYF.

The chain employs TRBV7-2 and TRBJ2-1, with TRBD1 matching over 7 bases. Losses at the gene ends were 4 bases for V and 4 bases for J; bases not matched to a gene: 7. The CDR3 totals 15 residues. Per germline, CDR1 SGHTA and CDR2 FQGNSA. The CDR3 DNA is TGTGCCAGCAGCTCACAGGGGAACCTATACAATGAGCAGTTCTTC. Its protein product is CASSSQGNLYNEQFF.

In its sample, this clone was seen once. The V call is TRBV20-1, the J call TRBJ2-5, with D perhaps TRBD1 (5 bases). Germline V gene lookup returns CDR1 DFQATT and CDR2 SNEGSKA (reference sequence). There are 11 residues in the CDR3. This CDR3 reads CSARQSETQYF. CDR3 bases: TGCAGCGCCCGACAGTCAGAGACCCAGTACTTC.

This clone was observed a handful of times. The chain couples TRBV4-2 to TRBJ2-6; unclear D gene. The CDR3 runs 16 residues. CDR1 LGHNA and CDR2 YNFKEQ come from the germline V gene. The V end was cut by 0 bases, the J end by 0 bases, with 6 bases between. CDR3 loop: CASSQEPSSGANVLTF. In DNA, the CDR3 is TGTGCCAGCAGCCAAGAGCCCAGCTCTGGGGCCAACGTCCTGACTTTC.

Only one count was recorded for this clone. This chain links TRBV5-1 with TRBJ2-5; D is possibly TRBD2 (5 bases). Germline values: CDR1 SGHRS, CDR2 YFSETQ. The CDR3 is 14 residues long. The V and J ends lost 2 bases and 5 bases respectively, with 13 bases between them. CDR3 sequence: CASSFGEFRETQYF. Here the CDR3 DNA reads TGCGCCAGCAGCTTTGGGGAGTTCCGGGAGACCCAGTACTTC.

The chain employs TRBV12-3 or TRBV12-4 and TRBJ2-1; D call uncertain. V shed 11 bases and J shed 5 bases, with 16 bases lying between them. This CDR3 comprises 13 residues. CDR3 DNA: TGTGCCTCAGGTTATGGGCAGAACAATGAGCAGTTCTTC. This sequence encodes CASGYGQNNEQFF.

The chain is built from TRBV18 and TRBJ2-5; no firm D call. The germline V and J ends were trimmed by 2 bases and 5 bases, with 9 bases remaining between them. CDR1 and CDR2 (germline): KGHSH, LQKENI. This CDR3 contains 13 residues. This CDR3 is CASSPNPGETQYF. Here the CDR3 DNA reads TGTGCCAGCTCACCAAATCCGGGTGAGACCCAGTACTTC.

The gene calls are TRBV28 and TRBJ2-1; 14 bases align to TRBD2. The V gene's germline CDR1 is MDHEN and CDR2 SYDVKM. This CDR3 spans 16 amino acids. J gave up 6 bases and V 3 bases, and 4 bases lay outside the gene matches. The DNA for the CDR3 is TGTGCCAGCAGTTTTCGGGGACTAGCGGGAGTCAATGAGCAGTTCTTC. Translating it yields CASSFRGLAGVNEQFF.

CDR3 DNA sequence: TGTGCCAGCAGCTCTCACAATGAGCAGTTCTTC. Its protein product is CASSSHNEQFF. The chain has TRBV11-2 and TRBJ2-1; D call uncertain. V was clipped by 4 bases and J by 5 bases, with 3 bases between them. Germline values: CDR1 SGHAT, CDR2 FQNNGV. This CDR3 contains 11 residues.

The table lists this clone with a count of one. The rearrangement joins TRBV6-2 or TRBV6-3 to TRBJ2-7; a weak D match, TRBD2 (6 bases). V was trimmed by 4 bases and J by 1 base, leaving 11 bases between them. Germline-derived CDR1 and CDR2 are MNHEY and SVGEGT. The CDR3 consists of 14 residues. Here the CDR3 reads CASSSAGRSYEQYF. CDR3 coding DNA: TGTGCCAGCAGTTCGGCAGGGAGGTCCTACGAGCAGTACTTC.

The rearrangement uses TRBV7-9 and TRBJ1-2, with D unclear. The CDR3 spans 14 residues. CDR1 and CDR2 from the germline V gene are SEHNR and FQNEAQ (reference sequence). V was cut by 0 bases and J by 0 bases, with 5 bases left in between. CDR3 region: CASSLAATNYGYTF. CDR3 coding DNA: TGTGCCAGCAGCTTAGCTGCTACTAACTATGGCTACACCTTC.

The chain has TRBV9 and TRBJ2-1; 13 positions match TRBD2. This CDR3 is built from 15 residues. Trimming took 4 bases from V and 8 from J; bases not matched to a gene: 6. CDR1 is SGDLS, CDR2 YYNGEE, per germline. CDR3 residues: CASSPLAGGRDEQFF. As DNA, the CDR3 is TGTGCCAGCAGCCCACTAGCGGGAGGGCGGGATGAGCAGTTCTTC.

V and J are TRBV28 and TRBJ1-2, with 7 bases lining up with TRBD1. From germline, CDR1 is MDHEN and CDR2 SYDVKM. The V gene end was trimmed by 6 bases and the J gene end by 6 bases; junction bases not matched to a gene: 7. The CDR3 sequence is 13 residues long. CDR3 in amino acids: CASRIGTEDGYTF. CDR3 DNA sequence: TGTGCCAGCAGGATCGGGACAGAGGATGGCTACACCTTC.

Notes on this clone: Other nucleotide sequences in the sample specify the same CDR3. This sequence joins TRBV9 and TRBJ2-1, with TRBD2 as a possible D gene (6 bases). V was cut by 0 bases and J by 4 bases, with 11 bases left in between. The germline gives CDR1 SGDLS, CDR2 YYNGEE. The CDR3 has 15 amino acids. The CDR3 reads CASSVDGGSYNEQFF. The CDR3 nucleotides are TGTGCCAGCAGCGTAGACGGGGGTTCATACAATGAGCAGTTCTTC.

V usage is TRBV13 and J usage is TRBJ2-6; no clear D. The CDR3 contains 17 residues. Germline V CDR1 and CDR2: PRHDT, FYEKMQ (reference sequence). V was cut by 4 bases and J by 0 bases, with 13 bases left in between. The CDR3 region has the DNA TGTGCCAGCAGCTCGCGTGGATACCGCTCTGGGGCCAACGTCCTGACTTTC. This encodes CASSSRGYRSGANVLTF.

J is TRBJ1-1 and V is TRBV5-5; maybe TRBD1 (5 bases). Trimming left V 0 bases short and J 5 bases short, with 8 bases between. The CDR3 is 13 amino acids. The V gene's germline CDR1 is SGHKS and CDR2 YYEKEE (reference sequence). CDR3 loop: CASSLDWGTEAFF. DNA of the CDR3: TGTGCCAGCAGCTTGGACTGGGGGACTGAAGCTTTCTTT. Looking up the rest from reference TRBV5-5 and TRBJ1-1 gives the full variable domain: DAGVTQSPTHLIKTRGQQVTLRCSPISGHKSVSWYQQVLGQGPQFIFQYYEKEERGRGNFPDRFSARQFPNYSSELNVNALLLGDSALYLCASSLDWGTEAFFGQGTRLTVV.

The chain uses TRBV27 and TRBJ2-3; TRBD2 is a possible D gene (5 bases). The V and J ends lost 5 bases and 7 bases respectively, with 10 bases between them. Germline V lookup: CDR1 MNHEY, CDR2 SMNVEV (reference sequence). There are 12 residues in the CDR3. The CDR3 region has the DNA TGTGCCAGCAGTCTACTCGGGAATACGCAGTATTTT. Its protein product is CASSLLGNTQYF.

The J gene is TRBJ2-3, the V gene TRBV2; D remains ambiguous. Trimming stripped 2 bases from V and 2 bases from J, with 11 bases between. Looked up from germline, CDR1 is SNHLY and CDR2 is FYNNEI. CDR3 length equals 15 residues. For the CDR3, the DNA is TGTGCCAGCAGTGAATGGGCAGGCCCCACAGATACGCAGTATTTT. Its translation is CASSEWAGPTDTQYF.

In DNA, the CDR3 is TGTGCCAGCAGCTTAGCAGCCAGCTACGAGCAGTACTTC. Amino acids: CASSLAASYEQYF. V gene TRBV7-8 combines with J gene TRBJ2-7; D not resolved. Trimming cost V 0 bases and J 3 bases, with 6 bases left between them. Germline V CDR1 and CDR2: SGHVS, FQNEAQ. The CDR3 consists of 13 residues.

V is TRBV30 and J is TRBJ2-7, with 11 positions matching TRBD1. Looked up from germline, CDR1 is GTSNPN and CDR2 is SVGIG (reference sequence). J gave up 3 bases and V 0 bases, and 19 bases lay outside the gene matches. The CDR3 spans 20 residues. The CDR3: CAWSVYSWTGGSKSLYEQYF. The CDR3 coding sequence is TGTGCCTGGAGTGTATATTCGTGGACAGGGGGCTCCAAATCTCTCTACGAGCAGTACTTC.

V usage is TRBV7-8 and J usage is TRBJ2-2, with 14 bases lining up with TRBD2. This CDR3 is 19 amino acids long. With V trimmed by 6 bases and J by 1 base, 10 bases remained unmatched. From germline, CDR1 is SGHVS and CDR2 FQNEAQ. Written as DNA, the CDR3 is TGTGCCAGCAGTTGGAGTCGCGGGACTAGCGGGAGGAACACCGGGGAGCTGTTTTTT. Translating gives CASSWSRGTSGRNTGELFF.

The CDR3 DNA sequence: TGTGCCATCAGACCTGGGGGACAGGGATCGAATGAGCAGTTCTTC. Its protein product is CAIRPGGQGSNEQFF. The genes are TRBV10-3 and TRBJ2-1; 9 bases line up with TRBD1. Trimming removed 6 bases from V and 7 bases from J; junction bases left unmatched: 10. Germline assignment: CDR1 ENHRY and CDR2 SYGVKD. This CDR3 is 15 amino acids long.

The chain has TRBV6-5 and TRBJ2-1; no firm D call. The V end lost 7 bases, the J end lost 3 bases, and 10 bases lay between the germline ends. Germline V gene data show CDR1 as MNHEY and CDR2 as SVGAGI. The CDR3 has 13 amino acids. The CDR3 here is CASNRPGYNEQFF. CDR3 sequence (DNA): TGTGCCAGCAATCGTCCCGGCTACAATGAGCAGTTCTTC.